Listed below are T cell receptor beta chains from one sample, sequenced in a study of CD8 T cells in Susac syndrome. TCRdb re-called the immunoSEQ multiplex PCR reads with MiXCR, one entry per CDR3 protein. Of 190,000 or so distinct CDR3 sequences detected, just under 95% appear once; the ten largest clones hold approximately 0.08%. The sample consisted of CD4+ T cells from PBMCs. These receptors were taken from a human donor with multiple sclerosis. The CDR3 runs from the conserved cysteine through the conserved F or W. Fields, in order: J gene, D gene, clone size, V gene, CDR3 DNA, CDR3 protein. D genes are given only for firm matches. Some rows mark clone size as missing; the rest say once, few, many or name a class of expanded clone.

j_call: TRBJ2-1; d_call: -; clone_size: once; v_call: TRBV6-1; cdr3_nt: TGTGCCAGCAGTGAAGGGCTAGGGGCAGGGCCCTACAATGAGCAGTTCTTC; cdr3_aa: CASSEGLGAGPYNEQFF
j_call: TRBJ1-5; d_call: -; clone_size: -; v_call: TRBV20-1; cdr3_nt: TGCAGTGTCCTCCGGGATCCCAATCAGCCCCAGCATTTT; cdr3_aa: CSVLRDPNQPQHF
j_call: TRBJ2-7; d_call: TRBD2; clone_size: once; v_call: TRBV9; cdr3_nt: TGTGCCAGCAGCGTAGATAGGGGAGGGTACGAGCAGTACTTC; cdr3_aa: CASSVDRGGYEQYF
j_call: TRBJ1-2; d_call: -; clone_size: -; v_call: TRBV30; cdr3_nt: TGTGCCTGGAGTCTTCCAGGCCCCGGGGGCTACACCTTC; cdr3_aa: CAWSLPGPGGYTF
j_call: TRBJ1-1; d_call: -; clone_size: -; v_call: TRBV12-3/TRBV12-4; cdr3_nt: TGTGCCAGCAGTCCAACAGGATACCCTGAAGCTTTCTTT; cdr3_aa: CASSPTGYPEAFF
j_call: TRBJ2-5; d_call: -; clone_size: -; v_call: TRBV2; cdr3_nt: TGTGCCAGCAACGATCGGCAGGGGAAGGAGACCCAGTACTTC; cdr3_aa: CASNDRQGKETQYF
j_call: TRBJ2-2; d_call: -; clone_size: -; v_call: TRBV30; cdr3_nt: TGTGCCTGGAGTAGCACCCTCACCGGGGAGCTGTTTTTT; cdr3_aa: CAWSSTLTGELFF
j_call: TRBJ2-7; d_call: -; clone_size: -; v_call: TRBV27; cdr3_nt: TGTGCCAGCAGTTATGATGCTTTGAAGTCCTACGAGCAGTACTTC; cdr3_aa: CASSYDALKSYEQYF
j_call: TRBJ2-5; d_call: -; clone_size: -; v_call: TRBV20-1; cdr3_nt: TGCAGTGCAAGCTGGGGTCAAGAGACCCAGTACTTC; cdr3_aa: CSASWGQETQYF
j_call: TRBJ1-5; d_call: -; clone_size: -; v_call: TRBV30; cdr3_nt: TGTGCCTGGAGTGAGGGAGGGGCAGGGGAGCAGCCCCAGCATTTT; cdr3_aa: CAWSEGGAGEQPQHF
j_call: TRBJ2-1; d_call: -; clone_size: -; v_call: TRBV28; cdr3_nt: TGTGCCAGCACCAAAAGGGTTAGTTCCTACAATGAGCAGTTCTTC; cdr3_aa: CASTKRVSSYNEQFF
j_call: TRBJ2-5; d_call: TRBD2; clone_size: -; v_call: TRBV4-2; cdr3_nt: TGTGCCAGCAGCCAAGATACTAGCGGGGGGGGAGAGACCCAGTACTTC; cdr3_aa: CASSQDTSGGGETQYF
j_call: TRBJ1-1; d_call: -; clone_size: -; v_call: TRBV2; cdr3_nt: TGTGCCAGCTCCCTGGGCAACCCACGGCTCATGAACACTGAAGCTTTCTTT; cdr3_aa: CASSLGNPRLMNTEAFF
j_call: TRBJ1-1; d_call: -; clone_size: once; v_call: TRBV20-1; cdr3_nt: TGCAGTGCTCAAACAGGGAGAGGGCCTGAAGCTTTCTTT; cdr3_aa: CSAQTGRGPEAFF
j_call: TRBJ1-2; d_call: -; clone_size: -; v_call: TRBV5-4; cdr3_nt: TGTGCCAGCAGCTTGCCGGACAGTGGCCACACCTTC; cdr3_aa: CASSLPDSGHTF
j_call: TRBJ2-3; d_call: TRBD2; clone_size: once; v_call: TRBV3-1; cdr3_nt: TGTGCCAGCAGCCGGATTGGAATGGCGGCGGGGGGGGCAGATACGCAGTATTTT; cdr3_aa: CASSRIGMAAGGADTQYF
j_call: TRBJ1-5; d_call: -; clone_size: -; v_call: TRBV4-1; cdr3_nt: TGCGCCAGCAGGGCGAGGGGAGGTGGGAATCAGCCCCAGCATTTT; cdr3_aa: CASRARGGGNQPQHF
j_call: TRBJ2-7; d_call: -; clone_size: -; v_call: TRBV20-1; cdr3_nt: TGCAGTGCTAGAGAGGCAGGTGCAGGCTACGAGCAGTACTTC; cdr3_aa: CSAREAGAGYEQYF
j_call: TRBJ1-2; d_call: -; clone_size: -; v_call: TRBV20-1; cdr3_nt: TGCAGTGCCTCAGACGCAGGGGACTATGGCTACACCTTC; cdr3_aa: CSASDAGDYGYTF
j_call: TRBJ2-3; d_call: -; clone_size: -; v_call: TRBV11-1; cdr3_nt: TGTGCCAGCAGCTTGGGTTCCAACACAGATACGCAGTATTTT; cdr3_aa: CASSLGSNTDTQYF
j_call: TRBJ2-5; d_call: TRBD1; clone_size: -; v_call: TRBV12-3/TRBV12-4; cdr3_nt: TGTGCCAGCAGGTCCGTGGGACAGGGAAGGGAGACCCAGTACTTC; cdr3_aa: CASRSVGQGRETQYF
j_call: TRBJ2-5; d_call: -; clone_size: few; v_call: TRBV18; cdr3_nt: TGTGCCAGCTCACCTAACCAAGAGACCCAGTACTTC; cdr3_aa: CASSPNQETQYF
j_call: TRBJ2-1; d_call: TRBD2; clone_size: -; v_call: TRBV6-5; cdr3_nt: TGTGCCAGCAGTTACTCGAGGCGGGGGGCTGATAATGAGCAGTTCTTC; cdr3_aa: CASSYSRRGADNEQFF
j_call: TRBJ2-5; d_call: TRBD1; clone_size: -; v_call: TRBV30; cdr3_nt: TGTGCCTGGATCCCCCGGACAGGCTCAGAGACCCAGTACTTC; cdr3_aa: CAWIPRTGSETQYF
j_call: TRBJ2-1; d_call: TRBD2; clone_size: -; v_call: TRBV3-1; cdr3_nt: TGTGCCAGCAGCCAAGGAAGGACTAGCGTAGGCTATGAGCAGTTCTTC; cdr3_aa: CASSQGRTSVGYEQFF
j_call: TRBJ1-1; d_call: -; clone_size: -; v_call: TRBV5-6; cdr3_nt: TGTGCCAGCAGCTTGCGGAACACTGAAGCTTTCTTT; cdr3_aa: CASSLRNTEAFF
j_call: TRBJ1-1; d_call: -; clone_size: -; v_call: TRBV29-1; cdr3_nt: TGCAGCGTTCTGGGCGCTGAAGCTTTCTTT; cdr3_aa: CSVLGAEAFF
j_call: TRBJ1-1; d_call: TRBD1; clone_size: -; v_call: TRBV30; cdr3_nt: TGTGCCTGGTGGACAGGGAATCGAGGGACTGAAGCTTTCTTT; cdr3_aa: CAWWTGNRGTEAFF
j_call: TRBJ1-1; d_call: -; clone_size: -; v_call: TRBV29-1; cdr3_nt: TGCAGCGTTGGGGCAGCTACCATGAACACTGAAGCTTTCTTT; cdr3_aa: CSVGAATMNTEAFF
j_call: TRBJ1-1; d_call: -; clone_size: -; v_call: TRBV27; cdr3_nt: TGTGCCAGCAGTCGCTTTCAGGTTGCTGAAGCTTTCTTT; cdr3_aa: CASSRFQVAEAFF
j_call: TRBJ2-6; d_call: -; clone_size: -; v_call: TRBV20-1; cdr3_nt: TGCAGTGCGCAGTCAGGGTCTGGGGCCAACGTCCTGACTTTC; cdr3_aa: CSAQSGSGANVLTF
j_call: TRBJ2-5; d_call: -; clone_size: -; v_call: TRBV30; cdr3_nt: TGTGCCTGGAAGGTAATGGAGACCCAGTACTTC; cdr3_aa: CAWKVMETQYF
j_call: TRBJ1-1; d_call: -; clone_size: -; v_call: TRBV2; cdr3_nt: TGTGCCAGCAGTGAACAGATAAACACTGAAGCTTTCTTT; cdr3_aa: CASSEQINTEAFF
j_call: TRBJ1-2; d_call: -; clone_size: -; v_call: TRBV7-2; cdr3_nt: TGTGCCAGCAGCTTAACAGGGATCTATGGCTACACCTTC; cdr3_aa: CASSLTGIYGYTF
j_call: TRBJ2-4; d_call: -; clone_size: few; v_call: TRBV29-1; cdr3_nt: TGCAGCGTTGCCCTTGGGGGCGGTGCAGCCAAAAACATTCAGTACTTC; cdr3_aa: CSVALGGGAAKNIQYF
j_call: TRBJ1-3; d_call: -; clone_size: -; v_call: TRBV7-2; cdr3_nt: TGTGCCAGCAGCCCGATGGGGGGCGCCGCGGGAAACACCATATATTTT; cdr3_aa: CASSPMGGAAGNTIYF
j_call: TRBJ2-3; d_call: -; clone_size: -; v_call: TRBV4-2; cdr3_nt: TGTGCCAGCAGCCAAGAAGGCACAGATACGCAGTATTTT; cdr3_aa: CASSQEGTDTQYF
j_call: TRBJ2-4; d_call: -; clone_size: -; v_call: TRBV20-1; cdr3_nt: TGCAGTGGCCGGACACCTCGAGACATTCAGTACTTC; cdr3_aa: CSGRTPRDIQYF
j_call: TRBJ2-1; d_call: TRBD2; clone_size: -; v_call: TRBV20-1; cdr3_nt: TGCAGTGCTCCTCCTCGAGCGGGGGGCGGAGATGAGCAGTTCTTC; cdr3_aa: CSAPPRAGGGDEQFF
j_call: TRBJ2-1; d_call: -; clone_size: -; v_call: TRBV24-1; cdr3_nt: TGTGCCACCAGTGATTTGCCTCTCGATGAGCAGTTCTTC; cdr3_aa: CATSDLPLDEQFF
j_call: TRBJ1-5; d_call: -; clone_size: -; v_call: TRBV30; cdr3_nt: TGTGCCTGGAGTGGGGACGGTCTCAATCAGCCCCAGCATTTT; cdr3_aa: CAWSGDGLNQPQHF
j_call: TRBJ2-5; d_call: -; clone_size: -; v_call: TRBV6-6; cdr3_nt: TGTGCCAGCAGTTACTCAGGCCAAGCCGAGACCCAGTACTTC; cdr3_aa: CASSYSGQAETQYF
j_call: TRBJ2-3; d_call: -; clone_size: -; v_call: TRBV20-1; cdr3_nt: TGCAGTGCTGCGACAGATACGCAGTATTTT; cdr3_aa: CSAATDTQYF
j_call: TRBJ1-5; d_call: -; clone_size: -; v_call: TRBV20-1; cdr3_nt: TGCAGTGCTCAGGACGGGAATCAGCCCCAGCATTTT; cdr3_aa: CSAQDGNQPQHF
j_call: TRBJ1-1; d_call: TRBD1; clone_size: -; v_call: TRBV7-6; cdr3_nt: TGTGCCAGCAGCCCTAGACAGGGGACGAACACTGAAGCTTTCTTT; cdr3_aa: CASSPRQGTNTEAFF
j_call: TRBJ1-6; d_call: -; clone_size: -; v_call: TRBV6-5; cdr3_nt: TGTGCCAGCAGTAATGGACAGCCTAGGAATTCACCCCTCCACTTT; cdr3_aa: CASSNGQPRNSPLHF
j_call: TRBJ1-1; d_call: -; clone_size: -; v_call: TRBV29-1; cdr3_nt: TGCAGCGGTGACAAAATGAACACTGAAGCTTTCTTT; cdr3_aa: CSGDKMNTEAFF